The 27 T cell receptor beta chains in this list originate from one sample, sequenced in a study of technical replicates of blood from a handful of donors. TCRdb's table, derived via immunoSEQ multiplex PCR, lists solely in-frame clones and lacks some. The table includes tens of thousands of clones, roughly 94% detected once. The sample taken for sequencing was T cells isolated from PBMCs. These receptors all come from a human donor in good health.

V and J are TRBV6-4 and TRBJ2-5; 13 bases are shared with TRBD2. The V gene end was trimmed by 2 bases and the J gene end by 0 bases; junction bases not matched to a gene: 15. The CDR3 extends over 21 amino acids. Germline assignment: CDR1 MRHNA and CDR2 SNTAGT. CDR3 in DNA: TGTGCCAGCAGTGACCCCCCGATCTCTGGGACTAGCGGGACTTACCAAGAGACCCAGTACTTC. It encodes CASSDPPISGTSGTYQETQYF.

CDR3 in DNA: TGCGCCAGCAGCTTGAGTGTACTGCCTACCTACAATGAGCAGTTCTTC. It specifies CASSLSVLPTYNEQFF. The rearrangement uses TRBV5-1 and TRBJ2-1; no firm D call. Trimming removed 1 base at V and 2 bases at J, with 13 bases between. Germline values: CDR1 SGHRS, CDR2 YFSETQ. This CDR3 has 16 residues.

This clone was found once. This sequence joins TRBV5-1 and TRBJ2-3; D gene uncertain. The CDR3 sequence is 15 residues long. Germline V lookup: CDR1 SGHRS, CDR2 YFSETQ. V was pared by 0 bases and J by 2 bases, with 10 bases between. This chain's CDR3 is CASSLGMGFTDTQYF. The DNA of the CDR3 is TGCGCCAGCAGCTTGGGGATGGGCTTCACAGATACGCAGTATTTT. Supplemented by reference TRBV5-1 and TRBJ2-3, the full variable domain reads KAGVTQTPRYLIKTRGQQVTLSCSPISGHRSVSWYQQTPGQGLQFLFEYFSETQRNKGNFPGRFSGRQFSNSRSEMNVSTLELGDSALYLCASSLGMGFTDTQYFGPGTRLTVL.

Here the CDR3 reads CASSTSSGSDYEQYF. DNA of the CDR3: TGTGCCAGCAGTACGTCTAGCGGGAGTGACTACGAGCAGTACTTC. The chain joins TRBV28 to TRBJ2-7; TRBD2 aligns across 10 bases. With 5 bases clipped from V and 3 bases from J, the junction kept 7 bases outside the gene matches. CDR1 MDHEN and CDR2 SYDVKM come from the germline V gene. The CDR3 loop spans 15 amino acids.

The chain employs TRBV6-5 and TRBJ1-1; 10 bases line up with TRBD1. V was pared by 1 base and J by 4 bases, with 0 bases of the junction left unmatched. The CDR3 is 14 residues long. In germline, CDR1 is MNHEY, CDR2 SVGAGI. The CDR3 sequence: CASSYWTGGTEAFF. The CDR3 coding sequence is TGTGCCAGCAGTTACTGGACAGGGGGCACTGAAGCTTTCTTT.

This clone has a single count. For the CDR3, the DNA is TGCGCCAGCAGCCAAGATTCGGGACTTATCTCCTACGAGCAGTACTTC. Translation: CASSQDSGLISYEQYF. The chain links TRBV4-1 to TRBJ2-7; TRBD2 is a possible D gene (6 bases). V was cut by 0 bases and J by 0 bases, with 12 bases left in between. The CDR3 runs 16 residues. Germline CDR1 and CDR2: MGHRA and YSYEKL.

This sequence joins TRBV5-1 and TRBJ2-2; tentatively, D is TRBD2 (6 bases). The CDR3 sequence is 14 residues long. CDR1 and CDR2 from the germline V gene are SGHRS and YFSETQ. V dropped 5 bases and J dropped 4 bases, with 12 bases sitting between them. The CDR3 sequence: CASSRETITGELFF. CDR3 bases: TGCGCCAGCAGTCGGGAGACTATCACCGGGGAGCTGTTTTTT.

This CDR3 is CSVEGGRDSWFNYGYTF. CDR3 in DNA: TGCAGCGTTGAAGGGGGAAGGGACAGCTGGTTTAACTATGGCTACACCTTC. The rearrangement links TRBV29-1 to TRBJ1-2, with 7 bases identical to TRBD1. The V gene end was trimmed by 1 base and the J gene end by 1 base; junction bases not matched to a gene: 12. Germline-derived CDR1 and CDR2 are SQVTM and ANQGSEA. CDR3 length: 17 amino acids.

The chain links TRBV2 to TRBJ1-1; TRBD1 might be the D (5 bases). V gave up 6 bases and J gave up 4 bases, with 12 bases separating them. In germline, CDR1 is SNHLY, CDR2 FYNNEI. This CDR3 comprises 13 residues. CDR3: CASRGGALTEAFF. For the CDR3, the DNA is TGTGCCAGCAGGGGGGGTGCTCTCACTGAAGCTTTCTTT. Using reference TRBV2 and TRBJ1-1 for the parts outside the CDR3, the full variable domain is EPEVTQTPSHQVTQMGQEVILRCVPISNHLYFYWYRQILGQKVEFLVSFYNNEISEKSEIFDDQFSVERPDGSNFTLKIRSTKLEDSAMYFCASRGGALTEAFFGQGTRLTVV.

This rearrangement joins TRBV27 to TRBJ1-1; no clear D. CDR3 length equals 15 residues. Trimming removed 2 bases from V and 4 bases from J, with 14 bases in between. CDR1 and CDR2 (germline): MNHEY, SMNVEV (reference sequence). For the CDR3, the DNA is TGTGCCAGCAGTTTACTTGTAGGGAGAGGCACTGAAGCTTTCTTT. Its protein is CASSLLVGRGTEAFF.

V usage is TRBV6-5 and J usage is TRBJ2-1; 12 nucleotides line up with TRBD2. The junction had 0 bases not matched to a gene; V was cut back by 6 bases and J by 3 bases. CDR1 and CDR2 from the germline V gene are MNHEY and SVGAGI. This CDR3 spans 14 amino acids. The CDR3 DNA follows: TGTGCCAGCAGGGGACTAGCGGGCTACAATGAGCAGTTCTTC. Amino acids: CASRGLAGYNEQFF.

The chain has TRBV25-1 and TRBJ2-7, with TRBD2 identical over 10 bases. Trimming took 2 bases from V and 3 from J; bases not matched to a gene: 1. The CDR3 consists of 14 residues. Germline CDR1 MGHDK, CDR2 SYGVNS. The CDR3 is CASSEPSGSYEQYF. CDR3 sequence (DNA): TGTGCCAGCAGTGAACCTAGCGGGAGCTACGAGCAGTACTTC.

V gene TRBV2 combines with J gene TRBJ1-3; D is unclear. With 7 bases removed from V and 0 bases from J, the gap between germline ends came to 10 bases. This CDR3 spans 14 amino acids. Germline CDR1 SNHLY, CDR2 FYNNEI. The CDR3 loop is CASIGVTSGNTIYF. The CDR3 DNA reads as TGTGCCAGCATCGGGGTCACCTCTGGAAACACCATATATTTT. Full variable domain (rest looked up from reference TRBV2 and TRBJ1-3): EPEVTQTPSHQVTQMGQEVILRCVPISNHLYFYWYRQILGQKVEFLVSFYNNEISEKSEIFDDQFSVERPDGSNFTLKIRSTKLEDSAMYFCASIGVTSGNTIYFGEGSWLTVV.

The chain joins TRBV10-2 to TRBJ1-3; a possible D gene is TRBD1 (6 bases). Trimming cost V 8 bases and J 3 bases, with 14 bases left between them. This CDR3 spans 14 amino acids. Germline V lookup: CDR1 WSHSY, CDR2 SAAADI. This chain's CDR3 is CASAIHRDGNTIYF. The CDR3 DNA reads TGCGCCAGCGCCATCCACAGGGATGGAAACACCATATATTTT.

The rearrangement uses TRBV25-1 and TRBJ1-2, with D uncertain. The V gene lost 7 bases and the J gene lost 4 bases, with 13 bases spanning the gap. The CDR3 has 13 amino acids. Germline assignment: CDR1 MGHDK and CDR2 SYGVNS. CDR3 sequence reads: CASTGGGGYGYTF. CDR3 DNA sequence: TGTGCCAGCACTGGCGGCGGCGGCTATGGCTACACCTTC.

The rearrangement uses TRBV6-6 and TRBJ2-1; the match to TRBD2 covers 11 bases. This CDR3 has 15 residues. The germline gives CDR1 MNHNY, CDR2 SVGAGI (reference sequence). V was pared by 2 bases and J by 5 bases, with 2 bases of the junction left unmatched. The CDR3 is CASSYLSGGDNEQFF. CDR3 sequence (DNA): TGTGCCAGCAGTTACCTTAGCGGGGGGGACAATGAGCAGTTCTTC.

The chain combines TRBV6-5 with TRBJ2-2; the match to TRBD1 covers 11 bases. Germline loops: CDR1 MNHEY, CDR2 SVGAGI. This CDR3 is 15 amino acids long. The V gene end was trimmed by 5 bases and the J gene end by 6 bases; junction bases not matched to a gene: 5. The DNA for the CDR3 is TGTGCCAGCAGTCCGGGGACAGGGGGACCCGGGGAGCTGTTTTTT. Protein sequence: CASSPGTGGPGELFF.

The chain couples TRBV4-1 to TRBJ2-1, with TRBD2 identical over 13 bases. After removal of 2 bases from V and 0 bases from J, the junction contained 7 bases not matched to a gene. CDR3 size: 19 residues. Per the germline V gene, CDR1 is MGHRA and CDR2 is YSYEKL. The CDR3 nucleotides read TGCGCCAGCAGCCAACTCGGACTAGCGGGAGCTCGCTCCTACAATGAGCAGTTCTTC. This translates into CASSQLGLAGARSYNEQFF.

The gene calls are TRBV7-2 and TRBJ2-7; possibly TRBD1 for D (6 bases). The germline CDR1 and CDR2 sequences are SGHTA and FQGNSA. This CDR3 spans 13 amino acids. V was clipped by 4 bases and J by 3 bases, with 10 bases between them. In DNA form, the CDR3 reads TGTGCCAGCAGCTACCAGGACAGCTACGAGCAGTACTTC. It is translated as CASSYQDSYEQYF. The full variable domain, its missing parts supplied by reference TRBV7-2 and TRBJ2-7, is GAGVSQSPSNKVTEKGKDVELRCDPISGHTALYWYRQSLGQGLEFLIYFQGNSAPDKSGLPSDRFSAERTGGSVSTLTIQRTQQEDSAVYLCASSYQDSYEQYFGPGTRLTVT.

V is TRBV7-2 and J is TRBJ2-2; 12 positions match TRBD2. The J segment lost 3 bases and the V segment lost 6 bases, leaving 2 bases of the junction unmatched. This CDR3 has 15 amino acids. The germline gives CDR1 SGHTA, CDR2 FQGNSA. This CDR3 is CASSWTSGDTGELFF. CDR3 sequence (DNA): TGTGCCAGCAGTTGGACTAGCGGGGACACCGGGGAGCTGTTTTTT.

This sequence joins TRBV7-6 and TRBJ2-2, with 12 nucleotides matching TRBD2. The length of the CDR3 is 18 residues. Germline lookup yields CDR1 SGHVS and CDR2 FNYEAQ. Trimming at V came to 4 bases and at J to 0 bases, leaving 6 bases not matched to a gene. CDR3 amino acids: CASSSRLAGGTNTGELFF. The DNA of the CDR3 is TGTGCCAGCAGCTCGAGGCTAGCGGGGGGGACGAACACCGGGGAGCTGTTTTTT.

This chain connects TRBV10-1 to TRBJ2-1; 8 positions match TRBD1. This CDR3 has 14 residues. The germline CDR1 and CDR2 sequences are WNHNN and SYGVQD (reference sequence). Germline trimming cut 4 bases from V and 7 bases from J; bases unmatched to any gene: 6. CDR3: CASSAWDRSNEQFF. The CDR3 DNA is TGCGCCAGCAGTGCGTGGGACAGGAGTAATGAGCAGTTCTTC.

V is TRBV28 and J is TRBJ2-7; 7 positions agree with TRBD2. CDR3 length: 16 amino acids. Germline V CDR1 and CDR2: MDHEN, SYDVKM. V was clipped by 7 bases and J by 2 bases; unmatched bases: 14. The CDR3 protein is CASTTEERGFPYEQYF. Written as DNA, the CDR3 is TGTGCCAGCACCACGGAGGAGCGGGGATTTCCCTACGAGCAGTACTTC.

The J gene is TRBJ1-3, the V gene TRBV6-1; weak D call: TRBD1 (5 bases). CDR1 MNHNS and CDR2 SASEGT come from the germline V gene. This CDR3 spans 16 amino acids. V shed 4 bases and J shed 2 bases, with 15 bases lying between them. In nucleotides, the CDR3 is TGTGCCAGCAGTGCCACCCGACAGTTGGCTGGAAACACCATATATTTT. Translating gives CASSATRQLAGNTIYF.

This rearrangement joins TRBV6-6 to TRBJ1-6; TRBD1 matches at 11 bases. V shed 6 bases and J 7 bases; nucleotides not matched to a gene: 8. Germline assignment: CDR1 MNHNY and CDR2 SVGAGI (reference sequence). The CDR3 runs to 16 residues. The CDR3 sequence is CASSSDRGRNNSPLHF. DNA of the CDR3: TGTGCCAGCAGCTCGGACAGGGGGCGTAACAATTCACCCCTCCACTTT.

This rearrangement joins TRBV29-1 to TRBJ2-1; 10 bases are a match to TRBD2. V dropped 4 bases and J dropped 11; count of bases not matched to a gene: 8. The germline gives CDR1 SQVTM, CDR2 ANQGSEA. The CDR3 is 13 residues long. CDR3 nucleotide sequence: TGCAGCGTTGGAACTAGCGGGGCCCCTCAGCAGTTCTTC. It is translated as CSVGTSGAPQQFF.

The chain is built from TRBV7-7 and TRBJ2-1; D gene unclear. The V gene's germline CDR1 is SSHAT and CDR2 FNYEAQ (reference sequence). This CDR3 contains 14 residues. V lost 5 bases and J 4 bases, leaving 12 bases between the germline ends. The CDR3 is CASSLDSIYNEQFF. The CDR3 DNA reads as TGTGCCAGCAGCCTAGACTCGATATACAATGAGCAGTTCTTC.